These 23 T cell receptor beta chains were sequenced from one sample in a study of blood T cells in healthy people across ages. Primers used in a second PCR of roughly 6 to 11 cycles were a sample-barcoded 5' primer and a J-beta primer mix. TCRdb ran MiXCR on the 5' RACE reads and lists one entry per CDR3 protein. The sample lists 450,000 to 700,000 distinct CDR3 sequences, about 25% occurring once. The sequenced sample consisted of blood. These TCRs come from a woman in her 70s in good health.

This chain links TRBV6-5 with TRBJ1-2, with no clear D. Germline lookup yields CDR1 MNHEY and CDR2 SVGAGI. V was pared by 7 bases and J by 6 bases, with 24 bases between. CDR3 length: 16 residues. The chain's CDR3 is CASIRGLPSVGNGYTF. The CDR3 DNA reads TGTGCCAGCATCCGAGGGTTGCCGAGTGTGGGGAATGGCTACACCTTC.

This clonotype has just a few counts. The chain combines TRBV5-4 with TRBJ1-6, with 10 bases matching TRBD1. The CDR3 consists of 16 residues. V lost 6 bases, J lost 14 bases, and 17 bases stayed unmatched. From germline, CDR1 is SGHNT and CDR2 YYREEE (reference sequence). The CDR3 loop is CASKPSGTGEKGALHF. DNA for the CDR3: TGTGCCAGCAAGCCCTCCGGGACAGGGGAGAAAGGAGCCCTCCACTTT.

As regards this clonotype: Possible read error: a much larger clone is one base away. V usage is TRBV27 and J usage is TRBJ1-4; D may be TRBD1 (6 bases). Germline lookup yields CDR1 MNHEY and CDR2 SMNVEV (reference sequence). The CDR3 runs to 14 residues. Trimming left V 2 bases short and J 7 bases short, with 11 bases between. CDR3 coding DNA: TGTGCCAGCAGTTTAAGGATAGGGGGTGAAAAACTGTTTTTT. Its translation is CASSLRIGGEKLFF.

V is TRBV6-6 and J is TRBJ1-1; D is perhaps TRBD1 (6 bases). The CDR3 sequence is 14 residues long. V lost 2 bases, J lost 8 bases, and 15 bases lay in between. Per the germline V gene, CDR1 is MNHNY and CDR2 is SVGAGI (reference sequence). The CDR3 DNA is TGTGCCAGCAGTTACACGAGCGGGGGCATGGAAGCTTTCTTT. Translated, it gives CASSYTSGGMEAFF.

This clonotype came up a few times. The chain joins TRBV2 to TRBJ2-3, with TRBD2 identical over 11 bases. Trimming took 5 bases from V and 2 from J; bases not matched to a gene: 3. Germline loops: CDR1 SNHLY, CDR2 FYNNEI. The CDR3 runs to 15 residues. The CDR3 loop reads CASSILAGDTDTQYF. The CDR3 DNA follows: TGTGCCAGCAGTATACTAGCGGGGGACACAGATACGCAGTATTTT.

CDR3 in amino acids: CSARATGTQETQYF. The CDR3, as DNA: TGCAGTGCTAGAGCTACAGGGACCCAAGAGACCCAGTACTTC. J is TRBJ2-5 and V is TRBV20-1; TRBD1 might be the D (6 bases). Per the germline V gene, CDR1 is DFQATT and CDR2 is SNEGSKA (reference sequence). V shed 1 base and J shed 1 base, with 10 bases lying between them. This CDR3 has 14 amino acids.

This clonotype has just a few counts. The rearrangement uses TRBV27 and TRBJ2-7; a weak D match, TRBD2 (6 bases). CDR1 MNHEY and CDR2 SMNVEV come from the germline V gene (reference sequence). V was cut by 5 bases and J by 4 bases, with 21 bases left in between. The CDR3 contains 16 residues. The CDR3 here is CASSHAGVGGKYEQYF. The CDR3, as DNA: TGTGCCAGCAGTCACGCCGGGGTGGGGGGAAAGTACGAGCAGTACTTC.

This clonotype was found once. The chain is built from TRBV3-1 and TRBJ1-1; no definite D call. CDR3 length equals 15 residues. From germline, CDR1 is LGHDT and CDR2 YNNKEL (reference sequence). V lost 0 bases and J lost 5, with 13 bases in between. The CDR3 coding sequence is TGTGCCAGCAGCCAAGAGGGCGGCCGGAGGACTGAAGCTTTCTTT. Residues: CASSQEGGRRTEAFF. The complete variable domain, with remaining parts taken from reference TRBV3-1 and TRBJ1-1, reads DTAVSQTPKYLVTQMGNDKSIKCEQNLGHDTMYWYKQDSKKFLKIMFSYNNKELIINETVPNRFSPKSPDKAHLNLHINSLELGDSAVYFCASSQEGGRRTEAFFGQGTRLTVV.

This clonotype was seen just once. This CDR3 is CSASRAGGRQGEQFF. The CDR3 region has the DNA TGCAGTGCTAGTCGTGCGGGGGGACGACAGGGTGAGCAGTTCTTC. This chain connects TRBV20-1 to TRBJ2-7, with D tentatively TRBD2 (8 bases). Gene TRBJ2-1 matches the end of the DNA better, so the J call may be wrong. This CDR3 is 15 amino acids long. Germline CDR1 and CDR2: DFQATT and SNEGSKA (reference sequence).

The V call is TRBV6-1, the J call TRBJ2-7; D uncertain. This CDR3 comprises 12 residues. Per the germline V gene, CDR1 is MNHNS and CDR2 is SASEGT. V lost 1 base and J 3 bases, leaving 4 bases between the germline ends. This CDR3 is CASSEEVYEQYF. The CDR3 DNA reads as TGTGCCAGCAGTGAAGAAGTCTACGAGCAGTACTTC.

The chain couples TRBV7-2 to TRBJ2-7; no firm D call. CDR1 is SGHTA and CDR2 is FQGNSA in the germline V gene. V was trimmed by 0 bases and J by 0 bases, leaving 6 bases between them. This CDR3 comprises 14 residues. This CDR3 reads CASSLARNSYEQYF. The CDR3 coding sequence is TGTGCCAGCAGCTTAGCCAGAAACTCCTACGAGCAGTACTTC.

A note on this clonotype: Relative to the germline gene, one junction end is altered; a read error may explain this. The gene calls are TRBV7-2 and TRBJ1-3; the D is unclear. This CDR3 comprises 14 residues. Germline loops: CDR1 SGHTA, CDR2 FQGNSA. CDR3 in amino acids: CAGSPRSSGNTIYF. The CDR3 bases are TGTGCCGGCAGCCCGCGAAGCTCTGGAAACACCATATATTTT.

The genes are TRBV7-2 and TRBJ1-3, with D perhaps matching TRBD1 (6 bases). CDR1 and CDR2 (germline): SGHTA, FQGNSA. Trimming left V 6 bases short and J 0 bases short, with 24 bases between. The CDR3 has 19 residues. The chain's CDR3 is CASSRGGRTTHISGNTIYF. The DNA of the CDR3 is TGTGCCAGCAGTAGAGGGGGACGGACAACTCACATCTCTGGAAACACCATATATTTT. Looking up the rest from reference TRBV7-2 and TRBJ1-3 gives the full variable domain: GAGVSQSPSNKVTEKGKDVELRCDPISGHTALYWYRQSLGQGLEFLIYFQGNSAPDKSGLPSDRFSAERTGGSVSTLTIQRTQQEDSAVYLCASSRGGRTTHISGNTIYFGEGSWLTVV.

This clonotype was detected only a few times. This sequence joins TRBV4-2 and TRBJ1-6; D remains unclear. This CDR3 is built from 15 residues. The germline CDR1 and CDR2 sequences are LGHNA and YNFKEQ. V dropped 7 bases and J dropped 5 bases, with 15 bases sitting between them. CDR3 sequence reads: CASNNIGPDNSPLHF. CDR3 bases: TGTGCCAGCAACAATATAGGTCCCGATAATTCACCCCTCCACTTT.

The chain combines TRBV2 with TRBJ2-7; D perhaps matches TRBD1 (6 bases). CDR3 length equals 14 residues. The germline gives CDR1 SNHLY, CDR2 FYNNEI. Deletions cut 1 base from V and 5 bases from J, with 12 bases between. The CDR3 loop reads CASSEVGRGDEQYF. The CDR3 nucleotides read TGTGCCAGCAGTGAAGTCGGCAGGGGCGACGAGCAGTACTTC.

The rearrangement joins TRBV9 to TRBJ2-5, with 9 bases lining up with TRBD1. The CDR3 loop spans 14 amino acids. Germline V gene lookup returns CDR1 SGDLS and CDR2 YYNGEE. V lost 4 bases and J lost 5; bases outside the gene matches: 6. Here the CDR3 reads CASSPGDREETQYF. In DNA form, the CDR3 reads TGTGCCAGCAGCCCCGGGGACAGGGAGGAGACCCAGTACTTC.

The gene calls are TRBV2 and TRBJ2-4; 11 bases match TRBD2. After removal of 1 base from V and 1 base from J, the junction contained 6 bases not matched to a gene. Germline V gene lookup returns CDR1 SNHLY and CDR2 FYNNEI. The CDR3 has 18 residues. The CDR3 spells CASSEGSGGAAAKNIQYF. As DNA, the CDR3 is TGTGCCAGCAGTGAAGGTAGCGGGGGGGCCGCGGCCAAAAACATTCAGTACTTC.

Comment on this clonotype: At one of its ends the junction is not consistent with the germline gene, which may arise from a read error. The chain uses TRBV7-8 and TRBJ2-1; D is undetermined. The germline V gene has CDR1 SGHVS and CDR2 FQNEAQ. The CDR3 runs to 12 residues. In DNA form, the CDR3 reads TGCGCCAGCAGCTTGGAAGGTTACGAGCAGTTCTTC. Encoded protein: CASSLEGYEQFF.

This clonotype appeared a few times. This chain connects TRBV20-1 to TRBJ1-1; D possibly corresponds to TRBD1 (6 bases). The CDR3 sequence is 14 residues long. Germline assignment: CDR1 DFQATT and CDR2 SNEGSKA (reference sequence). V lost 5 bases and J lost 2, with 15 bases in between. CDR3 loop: CSAPASGGNTEAFF. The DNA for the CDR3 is TGCAGTGCTCCGGCTTCGGGGGGCAACACTGAAGCTTTCTTT.

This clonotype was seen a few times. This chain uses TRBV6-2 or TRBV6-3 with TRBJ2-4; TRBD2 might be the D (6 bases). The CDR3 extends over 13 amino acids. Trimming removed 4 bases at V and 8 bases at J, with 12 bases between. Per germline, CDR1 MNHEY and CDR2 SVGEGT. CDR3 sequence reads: CASSFGGRYIQYF. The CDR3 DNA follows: TGTGCCAGCAGTTTCGGGGGAAGGTACATTCAGTACTTC.

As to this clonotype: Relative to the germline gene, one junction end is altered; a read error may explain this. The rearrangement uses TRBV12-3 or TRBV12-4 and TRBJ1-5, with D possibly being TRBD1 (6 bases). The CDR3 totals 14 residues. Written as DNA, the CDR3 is TGTGTCAGCAGTTTTGGACAGAGCAACGGGCCCCAGCATTTT. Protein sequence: CVSSFGQSNGPQHF.

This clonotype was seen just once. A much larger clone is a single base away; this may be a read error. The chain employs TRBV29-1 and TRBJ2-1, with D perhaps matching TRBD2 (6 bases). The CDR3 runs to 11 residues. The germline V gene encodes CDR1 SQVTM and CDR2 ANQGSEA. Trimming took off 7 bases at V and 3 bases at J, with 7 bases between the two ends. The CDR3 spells CSGGVYNEQFF. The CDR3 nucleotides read TGCAGCGGGGGGGTCTACAATGAGCAGTTCTTC.

The CDR3 DNA follows: TGTGCCAGCAGCCAAGAAGGGCGTCTAGCGGGGTCCTACGAGCAGTACTTC. Its translation is CASSQEGRLAGSYEQYF. The genes are TRBV4-2 and TRBJ2-7, with 9 nucleotides matching TRBD2. The V gene end was trimmed by 0 bases and the J gene end by 1 base; junction bases not matched to a gene: 7. The CDR3 has 17 residues. Looked up from germline, CDR1 is LGHNA and CDR2 is YNFKEQ.